The next 27 T cell receptor beta chains were all read from a single sample in a study of patients and donors after allogeneic stem cell transplantation. TCRdb used MiXCR to reprocess the RT-PCR reads, holding one entry per CDR3 protein. There are approximately 200,000 distinct CDR3 sequences in the sample; around two fifths occur only once, and 11% lies in the top ten. The sequencing sample was made of blood, either unsorted or a sorted T cell fraction (not recorded which). All receptors come from a human donor who was either an allogeneic HSCT recipient or a stem cell or donor lymphocyte infusion donor (not recorded which). It is not recorded whose cells these are; they may come from a transplant donor.

The chain combines TRBV24-1 with TRBJ2-1; no clear D. The CDR3 is 16 amino acids. Trimming removed 7 bases from V and 9 bases from J, with 24 bases in between. Germline V gives CDR1 KGHDR, CDR2 SFDVKD. Here the CDR3 DNA reads TGTGCCACCAGCCGAAACTGGGAATCTAGAATCGGTGAGCAGTTCTTC. Amino acid sequence: CATSRNWESRIGEQFF.

The V call is TRBV9, the J call TRBJ1-1; no clear D gene. Deletions cut 3 bases from V and 4 bases from J, with 13 bases between. Germline V gives CDR1 SGDLS, CDR2 YYNGEE. CDR3 length: 14 residues. Here the CDR3 reads CASSESGRTTEAFF. As DNA, the CDR3 is TGTGCCAGCAGCGAATCCGGGAGGACCACTGAAGCTTTCTTT.

The rearrangement uses TRBV7-6 and TRBJ2-3; 7 bases are a match to TRBD2. Germline CDR1 and CDR2: SGHVS and FNYEAQ. Trimming cost V 3 bases and J 4 bases; bases outside gene matches: 4. The CDR3 totals 14 residues. The CDR3 sequence is CASSLRGGPDTQYF. The DNA for the CDR3 is TGTGCCAGCAGCTTGAGGGGAGGGCCAGATACGCAGTATTTT. The full variable domain, its missing parts supplied by reference TRBV7-6 and TRBJ2-3, is GAGVSQSPRYKVTKRGQDVALRCDPISGHVSLYWYRQALGQGPEFLTYFNYEAQQDKSGLPNDRFSAERPEGSISTLTIQRTEQRDSAMYRCASSLRGGPDTQYFGPGTRLTVL.

J is TRBJ2-1 and V is TRBV10-3; TRBD2 might be the D (5 bases). Germline V gene sequence: CDR1 ENHRY, CDR2 SYGVKD. There are 17 residues in the CDR3. Trimming left V 2 bases short and J 2 bases short, with 16 bases between. The CDR3 sequence is CAISEPERSDPYNEQFF. For the CDR3, the DNA is TGTGCCATCAGTGAGCCCGAGCGGAGCGACCCCTACAATGAGCAGTTCTTC.

This clonotype has just a few counts. J is TRBJ2-1 and V is TRBV3-1; D possibly matches TRBD1 or TRBD2 (5 bases each). Germline CDR1 reads LGHDT; CDR2 reads YNNKEL (reference sequence). Trimming pared 5 bases from V and 13 bases from J, leaving 15 bases between. CDR3 length: 12 amino acids. The CDR3 DNA reads TGTGCCAGCAGCTCGTTAGGGACCTCTCAGTTCTTC. Its protein is CASSSLGTSQFF.

The rearrangement joins TRBV27 to TRBJ1-2; D may be TRBD1 (6 bases). The CDR3 covers 14 residues. V was pared by 0 bases and J by 8 bases, with 13 bases between. Per the germline V gene, CDR1 is MNHEY and CDR2 is SMNVEV (reference sequence). CDR3 nucleotide sequence: TGTGCCAGCAGTTTATCTACAGGGATGGAGGGCTACACCTTC. It yields the protein CASSLSTGMEGYTF.

This clonotype has a handful of counts. This rearrangement joins TRBV5-1 to TRBJ2-1; TRBD2 is a possible D gene (5 bases). From germline, CDR1 is SGHRS and CDR2 YFSETQ. V lost 4 bases to trimming and J lost 2 bases, with 13 bases between them. The CDR3 loop spans 15 amino acids. The CDR3 nucleotides are TGCGCCAGCAGCCCCCTGATGGGAGCCTACAATGAGCAGTTCTTC. This translates into CASSPLMGAYNEQFF.

In this sample, this clonotype turned up a few times. The chain combines TRBV12-5 with TRBJ1-2; 7 bases are a match to TRBD1. After removal of 6 bases from V and 4 bases from J, the junction contained 14 bases not matched to a gene. This CDR3 is built from 16 residues. CDR1 LGHNT and CDR2 FRNRAP come from the germline V gene. Here the CDR3 DNA reads TGTGCTAGTGGATCCCTGACAGGGTTCAATATCTATGGCTACACCTTC. Translation: CASGSLTGFNIYGYTF.

The CDR3 region is CASQGSAYNEQFF. CDR3 sequence (DNA): TGTGCCAGCCAGGGGAGTGCCTACAATGAGCAGTTCTTC. The V and J genes are TRBV12-3 or TRBV12-4 and TRBJ2-1, with D perhaps matching TRBD1 (6 bases). V lost 8 bases, J lost 2 bases, and 10 bases lay in between. This CDR3 region has 13 residues.

The V gene is TRBV4-3, the J gene TRBJ1-2, with D possibly matching TRBD1 (6 bases). The V gene lost 0 bases and the J gene lost 2 bases, with 22 bases spanning the gap. Germline lookup yields CDR1 LGHNA and CDR2 YSLEER. CDR3 length equals 19 residues. The chain's CDR3 is CASSQDGRRGGAWNYGYTF. For the CDR3, the DNA is TGCGCCAGCAGCCAAGATGGGAGGCGCGGGGGGGCTTGGAACTATGGCTACACCTTC.

V usage is TRBV27 and J usage is TRBJ2-5, with 7 bases identical to TRBD1. J lost 1 base, V lost 6 bases, and 2 bases had no gene match. CDR3 size: 13 residues. Germline V lookup: CDR1 MNHEY, CDR2 SMNVEV (reference sequence). The DNA for the CDR3 is TGTGCCAGCAGAGACAGGGCCCAAGAGACCCAGTACTTC. As protein: CASRDRAQETQYF.

V is TRBV9 and J is TRBJ1-2, with D tentatively TRBD1 (6 bases). Germline V gene sequence: CDR1 SGDLS, CDR2 YYNGEE. CDR3 size: 14 residues. The V end was cut by 0 bases, the J end by 8 bases, with 14 bases between. This CDR3 is CASSVGGHGEGYTF. CDR3 bases: TGTGCCAGCAGCGTAGGGGGACATGGAGAAGGCTACACCTTC.

The genes are TRBV7-9 and TRBJ2-3; a weak D match, TRBD2 (7 bases). Trimming pared 5 bases from V and 5 bases from J, leaving 14 bases between. CDR3 length equals 14 residues. CDR1 and CDR2 (germline): SEHNR, FQNEAQ (reference sequence). The CDR3 DNA reads TGTGCCAGCAGCCGCAGGGGAGGGGGAGATACGCAGTATTTT. Encoded protein: CASSRRGGGDTQYF.

This chain joins TRBV12-3 or TRBV12-4 and TRBJ1-3; D remains unclear. V lost 7 bases and J lost 4, with 8 bases in between. There are 12 residues in the CDR3. Written as DNA, the CDR3 is TGTGCCAGCAACAATCTGGGAAACACCATATATTTT. This sequence encodes CASNNLGNTIYF.

The chain carries TRBV5-1 and TRBJ2-7; 7 nucleotides match TRBD2. The CDR3 spans 11 residues. V was clipped by 10 bases and J by 7 bases; unmatched bases: 8. From germline, CDR1 is SGHRS and CDR2 YFSETQ. In DNA, the CDR3 is TGCGCCCGAGGACTAGTTCGGGAGCAGTACTTC. As protein: CARGLVREQYF. Together with reference TRBV5-1 and TRBJ2-7, the CDR3 gives the full variable domain: KAGVTQTPRYLIKTRGQQVTLSCSPISGHRSVSWYQQTPGQGLQFLFEYFSETQRNKGNFPGRFSGRQFSNSRSEMNVSTLELGDSALYLCARGLVREQYFGPGTRLTVT.

The genes are TRBV20-1 and TRBJ1-5; 7 bases are a match to TRBD1. Germline loops: CDR1 DFQATT, CDR2 SNEGSKA (reference sequence). Trimming took 1 base from V and 8 from J; bases not matched to a gene: 5. This CDR3 spans 13 amino acids. The CDR3 DNA reads as TGCAGTGCTAGAGTGGACAGGCTAAAGCCCCAGCATTTT. Translated: CSARVDRLKPQHF.

V gene TRBV12-3 or TRBV12-4 combines with J gene TRBJ2-1; weak D call: TRBD2 (5 bases). CDR3 length equals 19 residues. V gave up 7 bases and J gave up 0 bases, with 25 bases separating them. The CDR3 loop reads CASTFIRLAERDSYNEQFF. Here the CDR3 DNA reads TGTGCCAGCACCTTTATTCGGCTAGCCGAAAGAGACTCCTACAATGAGCAGTTCTTC.

This clonotype occurred a few times. This chain joins TRBV7-6 and TRBJ2-1; D is tentatively TRBD1 or TRBD2 (5 bases each). Germline CDR1 reads SGHVS; CDR2 reads FNYEAQ. The CDR3 sequence is 13 residues long. Trimming stripped 1 base from V and 9 bases from J, with 10 bases between. The CDR3 DNA reads TGTGCCAGCAGCTTAGTGGGGGTGGGTGAGCAGTTCTTC. It yields the protein CASSLVGVGEQFF.

The chain combines TRBV13 with TRBJ2-1; a weak D match, TRBD1 (5 bases). Looked up from germline, CDR1 is PRHDT and CDR2 is FYEKMQ (reference sequence). This CDR3 spans 15 amino acids. With 5 bases removed from V and 6 bases from J, the gap between germline ends came to 17 bases. The CDR3 DNA is TGTGCCAGCAGCGTCCGCAGGGATTTGGCCAATGAGCAGTTCTTC. Protein product: CASSVRRDLANEQFF.

The J gene is TRBJ1-3, the V gene TRBV7-8, with D possibly matching TRBD1 (6 bases). CDR1 is SGHVS and CDR2 is FQNEAQ in the germline V gene. With 2 bases removed from V and 12 bases from J, the gap between germline ends came to 8 bases. CDR3 length: 11 residues. CDR3 bases: TGTGCCAGCAGCTTATCCAGGGGCATATATTTT. Residues: CASSLSRGIYF.

V is TRBV30 and J is TRBJ1-4, with 8 bases fitting TRBD1. The CDR3 runs to 11 residues. Trimming took 0 bases from V and 14 from J; bases not matched to a gene: 2. Germline lookup yields CDR1 GTSNPN and CDR2 SVGIG (reference sequence). The CDR3 DNA sequence: TGTGCCTGGAGTGTCCGGGACAGGCTGTTTTTT. Residues: CAWSVRDRLFF.

The chain joins TRBV7-3 to TRBJ2-2, with a possible D match to TRBD2 (6 bases). The CDR3 runs 20 residues. Looked up from germline, CDR1 is SGHTA and CDR2 is FQGTGA. V was shortened by 5 bases and J by 0 bases, with 25 bases between the two germline ends. CDR3 protein: CASSPRIGLPGNSNTGELFF. Here the CDR3 DNA reads TGTGCCAGCAGCCCCCGAATCGGACTACCGGGGAATTCGAACACCGGGGAGCTGTTTTTT.

This rearrangement joins TRBV7-8 to TRBJ2-1, with D tentatively TRBD1 (5 bases). CDR3 length: 16 residues. Germline CDR1 SGHVS, CDR2 FQNEAQ. V dropped 5 bases and J dropped 3 bases, with 17 bases sitting between them. CDR3 nucleotides: TGTGCCAGCAGCCCCCGGGTGTGGGGCTTCTACAATGAGCAGTTCTTC. Protein: CASSPRVWGFYNEQFF.

This clonotype was counted only a few times. The rearrangement joins TRBV19 to TRBJ1-2; D remains ambiguous. CDR3 length: 15 amino acids. CDR1 and CDR2 (germline): LNHDA, SQIVND (reference sequence). V gave up 5 bases and J gave up 7 bases, with 20 bases separating them. Here the CDR3 reads CASSAQEPRYLGYTF. CDR3 in DNA: TGTGCCAGTAGTGCTCAGGAGCCCAGGTATCTTGGCTACACCTTC.

V and J are TRBV20-1 and TRBJ1-2; 8 nucleotides match TRBD1. CDR3 length equals 13 residues. V lost 6 bases and J lost 5; bases outside the gene matches: 8. Per germline, CDR1 DFQATT and CDR2 SNEGSKA (reference sequence). For the CDR3, the DNA is TGCAGTGCCCGGACAGGGAAAGGGTATGGCTACACCTTC. This translates into CSARTGKGYGYTF.

CDR3 residues: CASSLVGGGYTF. CDR3 in DNA: TGTGCCAGCAGTTTAGTCGGCGGTGGCTACACCTTC. The chain joins TRBV12-3 or TRBV12-4 to TRBJ1-2; D remains ambiguous. V lost 1 base to trimming and J lost 7 bases, with 7 bases between them. The CDR3 extends over 12 amino acids.

This clonotype was counted only a few times. CDR3 loop: CASSRSGTGDEKLFF. The CDR3 DNA reads TGTGCCAGCAGCCGGTCCGGGACAGGGGACGAAAAACTGTTTTTT. The chain employs TRBV14 and TRBJ1-4; 10 nucleotides line up with TRBD1. The CDR3 consists of 15 residues. CDR1 SGHDN and CDR2 FVKESK come from the germline V gene. Trimming removed 4 bases from V and 8 bases from J; junction bases left unmatched: 7.